A single sample gave rise to the 25 T cell receptor beta chains below, sequenced in a study of blood T cells in healthy people across ages. Primers used in a second PCR of about 6 to 12 cycles were a sample-barcoded 5' primer and a J-beta primer mix. In TCRdb, the 5' RACE reads were re-called with MiXCR into one record per CDR3 protein. The sample holds around 1,600,000 distinct CDR3 sequences, 42% seen once. Sequencing used blood. These receptors all stem from a woman younger than 30 in good health.

For the CDR3, the DNA is TGCGCCAGCAACAACCCTGGTGCGGGAACCTATGGCTACACCTTC. Residues: CASNNPGAGTYGYTF. The chain couples TRBV4-1 to TRBJ1-2; no clear D gene. The germline V and J ends were trimmed by 7 bases and 4 bases, with 19 bases remaining between them. Germline values: CDR1 MGHRA, CDR2 YSYEKL. The CDR3 covers 15 residues.

V gene TRBV20-1 combines with J gene TRBJ1-5; 10 nucleotides agree with TRBD1. The germline gives CDR1 DFQATT, CDR2 SNEGSKA (reference sequence). CDR3 length: 19 amino acids. V gave up 6 bases and J gave up 6 bases; unmatched junction bases: 23. CDR3 coding DNA: TGCAGTGCGCCTCAGCCGGGACAGGGGTCCAGAGATTGGTCTCAGCCCCAGCATTTT. Encoded protein: CSAPQPGQGSRDWSQPQHF.

This clonotype was detected only a few times. This sequence joins TRBV23-1 and TRBJ2-3, with no clear D. TRBV23-1 is an ORF, and what it does is uncertain. The CDR3 spans 16 residues. V was clipped by 1 base and J by 0 bases, with 11 bases between them. The CDR3 loop is CASSQLKGKSTDTQYF. The DNA for the CDR3 is TGCGCCAGCAGTCAATTGAAGGGCAAGAGCACAGATACGCAGTATTTT.

This clonotype showed up just a few times. The rearrangement uses TRBV24-1 and TRBJ2-3, with a possible D match to TRBD2 (6 bases). The V gene's germline CDR1 is KGHDR and CDR2 SFDVKD. CDR3 size: 14 residues. V lost 6 bases, J lost 5 bases, and 14 bases lay in between. CDR3 residues: CATSNSGAKDTQYF. The CDR3 coding sequence is TGTGCCACCAGTAATTCGGGAGCGAAAGATACGCAGTATTTT.

This rearrangement joins TRBV6-5 to TRBJ2-5; D is undetermined. The CDR3 totals 14 residues. V lost 2 bases to trimming and J lost 2 bases, with 9 bases between them. The germline V gene encodes CDR1 MNHEY and CDR2 SVGAGI. The CDR3 nucleotides read TGTGCCAGCAGTTACGGCCGACGGCAAGAGACCCAGTACTTC. It translates to CASSYGRRQETQYF.

This chain links TRBV20-1 with TRBJ2-1; D uncertain. Gene TRBJ2-7 matches the end of the DNA better, so the J call may be wrong. Germline values: CDR1 DFQATT, CDR2 SNEGSKA (reference sequence). The CDR3 loop spans 14 amino acids. The CDR3 DNA reads as TGCAGTGCTAGTAGAACTAACTCCTACAATGAGCAGTACTTC. Translating gives CSASRTNSYNEQYF.

The rearrangement joins TRBV7-6 to TRBJ2-4; D not certain. Germline CDR1 is SGHVS and CDR2 is FNYEAQ. V lost 4 bases to trimming and J lost 6 bases, with 7 bases between them. The CDR3 sequence is 12 residues long. The CDR3, as DNA: TGTGCCAGCAGCTCATTCGGAAACATTCAGTACTTC. Amino acid sequence: CASSSFGNIQYF.

This sequence joins TRBV9 and TRBJ2-5; D is ambiguous. Germline values: CDR1 SGDLS, CDR2 YYNGEE. Trimming removed 0 bases at V and 11 bases at J, with 20 bases between. This CDR3 region has 15 residues. The CDR3 protein is CASSVDLFPHNEQYF. CDR3 bases: TGTGCCAGCAGCGTAGATCTATTCCCTCACAATGAGCAGTACTTC.

Only a few counts were recorded for this clonotype. V is TRBV4-2 and J is TRBJ2-5; unclear D gene. The better agreement between TRBJ2-7 and the DNA end casts doubt on the J call. The CDR3 extends over 13 amino acids. Germline V gene sequence: CDR1 LGHNA, CDR2 YNFKEQ. The DNA of the CDR3 is TGTGCCAGCAGCCAAAAAAGAGAAGACGAGCAGTACTTC. Translating gives CASSQKREDEQYF.

This sequence joins TRBV2 and TRBJ2-7; D unresolved. The CDR3 has 12 residues. V was shortened by 7 bases and J by 2 bases, with 9 bases between the two germline ends. CDR1 is SNHLY and CDR2 is FYNNEI in the germline V gene. The CDR3 is CASTDLPYEQYF. The CDR3 DNA reads TGTGCCAGCACGGACCTCCCCTACGAGCAGTACTTC.

The V and J genes are TRBV6-2 or TRBV6-3 and TRBJ2-6; 9 bases match TRBD2. V shed 5 bases and J 0 bases; nucleotides not matched to a gene: 11. CDR3 length: 19 amino acids. Germline lookup yields CDR1 MNHEY and CDR2 SVGEGT. In DNA form, the CDR3 reads TGTGCCAGCAGTCCCGACGCTAGCGGGACGAACTCTGGGGCCAACGTCCTGACTTTC. Its translation is CASSPDASGTNSGANVLTF.

The chain couples TRBV11-3 to TRBJ2-3; D uncertain. This CDR3 contains 16 residues. Germline V gene data show CDR1 as SGHNT and CDR2 as YENEEA. Trimming shortened V by 3 bases and J by 0 bases, and 13 bases separated the two germline ends. CDR3 sequence: CASSLSSSISTDTQYF. The CDR3 DNA follows: TGTGCCAGCAGCTTGAGCTCCTCCATTAGCACAGATACGCAGTATTTT.

This clonotype was observed a few times. The chain has TRBV7-2 and TRBJ2-7; 10 bases map to TRBD2. Germline trimming cut 6 bases from V and 6 bases from J; bases unmatched to any gene: 11. Germline V gene lookup returns CDR1 SGHTA and CDR2 FQGNSA. CDR3 length: 15 residues. CDR3 coding DNA: TGTGCCAGCAGGCCTAACGCCGGGACTAGCGCCGAGCAGTACTTC. Translation gives CASRPNAGTSAEQYF.

This rearrangement joins TRBV29-1 to TRBJ2-5; 8 nucleotides align to TRBD1. This CDR3 spans 14 amino acids. CDR1 is SQVTM, CDR2 ANQGSEA, per germline. The CDR3 DNA reads TGCAGTATCAAGCACACAGGGGGTCAAGAGACCCAGTACTTC. Translation gives CSIKHTGGQETQYF.

This clonotype was seen only a few times. The J gene is TRBJ1-2, the V gene TRBV7-6; 11 nucleotides match TRBD1. The CDR3 totals 18 residues. From germline, CDR1 is SGHVS and CDR2 FNYEAQ. V was pared by 0 bases and J by 2 bases, with 8 bases of the junction left unmatched. Here the CDR3 DNA reads TGTGCCAGCAGCTTAGCTGGGGACAGGGGGTTCACCAACTATGGCTACACCTTC. It translates to CASSLAGDRGFTNYGYTF.

This clonotype was observed a handful of times. V and J are TRBV13 and TRBJ2-3; 11 bases line up with TRBD1. CDR3 length equals 17 residues. The germline CDR1 and CDR2 sequences are PRHDT and FYEKMQ (reference sequence). V lost 5 bases to trimming and J lost 5 bases; unmatched junction nucleotides: 12. The CDR3 sequence is CASSLPGTGGQRDTQYF. As DNA, the CDR3 is TGTGCCAGCAGCCTACCCGGGACAGGGGGACAAAGAGATACGCAGTATTTT.

This clonotype was seen more than once but under ten times. This chain links TRBV29-1 with TRBJ2-3, with 8 bases identical to TRBD2. The CDR3 loop spans 15 amino acids. Germline trimming cut 6 bases from V and 6 bases from J; bases unmatched to any gene: 14. The germline gives CDR1 SQVTM, CDR2 ANQGSEA. The CDR3 DNA is TGCAGCGTCAGCCTCGGGGCGGGGGGTGGGGATACGCAGTATTTT. This codes for CSVSLGAGGGDTQYF.

V gene TRBV19 combines with J gene TRBJ1-1; D gene uncertain. The CDR3 is made up of 15 amino acids. V lost 7 bases, J lost 5 bases, and 20 bases lay in between. Germline values: CDR1 LNHDA, CDR2 SQIVND (reference sequence). The DNA for the CDR3 is TGTGCCAGTATGCCCCAGCGGGGAAGCATGACTGAAGCTTTCTTT. This codes for CASMPQRGSMTEAFF.

The chain couples TRBV28 to TRBJ1-5; D is unclear. Trimming pared 1 base from V and 1 base from J, leaving 17 bases between. CDR3 length: 18 amino acids. Germline-derived CDR1 and CDR2 are MDHEN and SYDVKM. The CDR3: CASSLLLLGGRSNQPQHF. In DNA, the CDR3 is TGTGCCAGCAGTTTATTACTATTGGGAGGAAGGAGCAATCAGCCCCAGCATTTT.

The CDR3 sequence: CSVRGGLTNTEAFF. The CDR3 DNA reads TGCAGTGTCCGTGGGGGGTTGACGAACACTGAAGCTTTCTTT. This chain joins TRBV20-1 and TRBJ1-1; D perhaps matches TRBD1 (5 bases). V was cut by 7 bases and J by 1 base, with 16 bases left in between. The CDR3 loop spans 14 amino acids. Per germline, CDR1 DFQATT and CDR2 SNEGSKA (reference sequence).

CDR3 amino acids: CASRPGLSRTDTQYF. As DNA, the CDR3 is TGTGCCAGCAGGCCCGGACTGTCCCGCACAGATACGCAGTATTTT. V and J are TRBV12-3 or TRBV12-4 and TRBJ2-3; a weak D match, TRBD2 (5 bases). The CDR3 sequence is 15 residues long. V lost 6 bases to trimming and J lost 1 base, with 14 bases between them.

Here the CDR3 reads CASSSLGLAESIFREQYF. CDR3 nucleotide sequence: TGTGCCAGCAGCTCGCTTGGACTAGCGGAAAGTATCTTCCGTGAGCAGTACTTC. The chain combines TRBV11-2 with TRBJ2-7; 10 bases are shared with TRBD2. Unmatched junction bases numbered 19, after V lost 4 bases and J lost 7 bases. The CDR3 sequence is 18 residues long. Germline CDR1 SGHAT, CDR2 FQNNGV.

The chain couples TRBV3-1 to TRBJ1-5, with 7 bases that match TRBD1. The V gene's germline CDR1 is LGHDT and CDR2 YNNKEL (reference sequence). The CDR3 runs 16 residues. J was trimmed by 8 bases and V by 4 bases; bases with no gene match: 14. In DNA, the CDR3 is TGTGCCAGCAGCCCAGCTGGACAGGCCATCGGGGAGCCCCAGCATTTT. The encoded protein is CASSPAGQAIGEPQHF.

The V gene is TRBV20-1, the J gene TRBJ2-5; TRBD2 matches at 7 bases. J was trimmed by 11 bases and V by 6 bases; bases with no gene match: 27. Germline CDR1 and CDR2: DFQATT and SNEGSKA (reference sequence). This CDR3 is 17 amino acids long. Here the CDR3 DNA reads TGCAGTGCCCCCCCTTCCCGGGTAGCGGGCCGATATAATGAGCAGTACTTC. Translated: CSAPPSRVAGRYNEQYF.

This clonotype was recorded once. The CDR3 DNA reads TGCAGTGCTAGAGGAGAGCGGGAGGCGCTGTTTGGCACAGATACGCAGTATTTT. It translates to CSARGEREALFGTDTQYF. The chain recombines TRBV20-1 with TRBJ2-3; 9 nucleotides agree with TRBD2. The ends lost 1 base at V and 1 base at J; junction bases unmatched: 12. Germline V gives CDR1 DFQATT, CDR2 SNEGSKA (reference sequence). This CDR3 is 18 amino acids long.